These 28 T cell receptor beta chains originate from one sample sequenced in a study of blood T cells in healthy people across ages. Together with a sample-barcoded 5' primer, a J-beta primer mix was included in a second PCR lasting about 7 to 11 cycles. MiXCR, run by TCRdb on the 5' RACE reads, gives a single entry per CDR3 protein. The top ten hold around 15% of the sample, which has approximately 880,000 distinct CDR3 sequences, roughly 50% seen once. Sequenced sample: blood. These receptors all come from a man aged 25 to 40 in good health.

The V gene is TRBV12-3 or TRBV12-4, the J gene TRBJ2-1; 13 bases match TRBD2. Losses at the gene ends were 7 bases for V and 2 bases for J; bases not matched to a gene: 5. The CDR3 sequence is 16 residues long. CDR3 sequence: CASTPLAGGPYNEQFF. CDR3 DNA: TGTGCCAGCACCCCACTAGCGGGGGGGCCCTACAATGAGCAGTTCTTC.

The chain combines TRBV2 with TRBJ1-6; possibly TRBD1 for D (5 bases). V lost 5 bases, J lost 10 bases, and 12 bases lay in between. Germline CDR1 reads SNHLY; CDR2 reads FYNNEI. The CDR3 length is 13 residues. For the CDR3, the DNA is TGTGCCAGCAGTCGGGACCAGGGATCACCCCTCCACTTT. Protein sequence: CASSRDQGSPLHF.

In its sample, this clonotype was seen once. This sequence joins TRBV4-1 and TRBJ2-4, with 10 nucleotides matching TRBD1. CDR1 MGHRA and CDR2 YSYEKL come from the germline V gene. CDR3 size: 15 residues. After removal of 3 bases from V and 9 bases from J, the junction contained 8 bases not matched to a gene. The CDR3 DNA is TGCGCCAGCAGCCAGGGTAGACAGGGGGCGGCCATTCAGTACTTC. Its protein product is CASSQGRQGAAIQYF.

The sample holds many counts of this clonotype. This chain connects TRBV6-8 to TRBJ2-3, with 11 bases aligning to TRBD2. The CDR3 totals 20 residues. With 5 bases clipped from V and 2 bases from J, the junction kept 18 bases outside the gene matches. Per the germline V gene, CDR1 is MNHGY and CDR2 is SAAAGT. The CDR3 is CASSPKALAGARYSTDTQYF. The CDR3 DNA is TGTGCCAGCAGTCCAAAGGCACTAGCGGGGGCCCGCTATTCCACAGATACGCAGTATTTT.

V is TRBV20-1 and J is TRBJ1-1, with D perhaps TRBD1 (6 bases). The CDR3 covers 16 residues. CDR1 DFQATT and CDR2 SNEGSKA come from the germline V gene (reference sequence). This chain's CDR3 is CRPPVNQGQGNTEAFF. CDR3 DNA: TGCAGACCACCGGTCAATCAGGGGCAAGGGAACACTGAAGCTTTCTTT.

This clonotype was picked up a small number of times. The CDR3 coding sequence is TGTGCCAGCAGTTTAAGGGCAGGTCAAACCTACGAGCAGTACTTC. It encodes CASSLRAGQTYEQYF. This sequence joins TRBV28 and TRBJ2-7; no firm D call. Germline assignment: CDR1 MDHEN and CDR2 SYDVKM. V lost 2 bases, J lost 2 bases, and 13 bases lay in between. The CDR3 is 15 residues long.

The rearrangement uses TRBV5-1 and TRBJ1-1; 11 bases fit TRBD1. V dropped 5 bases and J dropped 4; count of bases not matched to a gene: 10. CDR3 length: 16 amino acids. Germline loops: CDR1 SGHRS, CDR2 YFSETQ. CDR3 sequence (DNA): TGCGCCAGCAGTTCGGGGACAGGGGGTAGTGGCACTGAAGCTTTCTTT. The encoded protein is CASSSGTGGSGTEAFF. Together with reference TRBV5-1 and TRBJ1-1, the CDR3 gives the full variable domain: KAGVTQTPRYLIKTRGQQVTLSCSPISGHRSVSWYQQTPGQGLQFLFEYFSETQRNKGNFPGRFSGRQFSNSRSEMNVSTLELGDSALYLCASSSGTGGSGTEAFFGQGTRLTVV.

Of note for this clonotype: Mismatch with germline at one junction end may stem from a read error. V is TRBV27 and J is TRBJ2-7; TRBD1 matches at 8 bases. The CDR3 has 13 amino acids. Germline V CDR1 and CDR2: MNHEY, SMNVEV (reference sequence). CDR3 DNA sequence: TGTACCAGCAGCCGGGACAGGCAGTACGAGCAGTACTTC. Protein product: CTSSRDRQYEQYF.

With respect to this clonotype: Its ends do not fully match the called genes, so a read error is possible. The CDR3 reads CASRAPGQAYEQYF. The CDR3 DNA follows: TGTGCTAGCAGGGCCCCCGGACAGGCATACGAGCAGTACTTC. This chain joins TRBV7-2 and TRBJ2-5, with 7 bases aligning to TRBD1. The J call could be wrong; TRBJ2-7 is a better fit for the DNA end. Germline V gene data show CDR1 as SGHTA and CDR2 as FQGNSA. There are 14 residues in the CDR3.

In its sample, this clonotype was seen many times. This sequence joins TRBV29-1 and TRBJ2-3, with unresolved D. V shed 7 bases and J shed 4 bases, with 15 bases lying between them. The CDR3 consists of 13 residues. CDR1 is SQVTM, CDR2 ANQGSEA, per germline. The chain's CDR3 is CSAVPLSADTQYF. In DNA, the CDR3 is TGCAGCGCTGTCCCATTATCAGCAGATACGCAGTATTTT.

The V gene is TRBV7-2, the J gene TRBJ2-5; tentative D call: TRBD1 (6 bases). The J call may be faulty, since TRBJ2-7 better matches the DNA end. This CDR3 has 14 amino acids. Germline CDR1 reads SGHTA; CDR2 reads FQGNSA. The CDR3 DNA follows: TGTGCCAGCAGCTCCGTTGGACAGCCCTACGAGCAGTACTTC. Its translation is CASSSVGQPYEQYF.

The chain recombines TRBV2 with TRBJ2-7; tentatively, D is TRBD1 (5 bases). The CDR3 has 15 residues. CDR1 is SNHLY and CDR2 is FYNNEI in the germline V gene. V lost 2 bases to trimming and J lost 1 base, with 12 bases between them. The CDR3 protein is CASSESRVESYEQYF. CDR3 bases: TGTGCCAGCAGTGAATCCAGGGTCGAGTCCTACGAGCAGTACTTC.

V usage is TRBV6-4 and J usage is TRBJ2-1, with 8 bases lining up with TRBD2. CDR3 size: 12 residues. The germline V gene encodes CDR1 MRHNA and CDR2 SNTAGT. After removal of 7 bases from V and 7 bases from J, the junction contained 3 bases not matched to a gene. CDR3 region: CASKASGNEQFF. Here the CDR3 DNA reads TGTGCCAGCAAAGCTAGCGGGAATGAGCAGTTCTTC.

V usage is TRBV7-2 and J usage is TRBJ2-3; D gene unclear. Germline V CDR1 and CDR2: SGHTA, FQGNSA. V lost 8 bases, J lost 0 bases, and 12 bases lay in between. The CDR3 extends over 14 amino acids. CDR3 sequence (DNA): TGTGCCAGCCAAGCTGGGCGGAGCACAGATACGCAGTATTTT. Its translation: CASQAGRSTDTQYF.

CDR3 loop: CAWSGGNTIYF. In DNA, the CDR3 is TGTGCCTGGAGCGGAGGAAACACCATATATTTT. The V call is TRBV30, the J call TRBJ1-3, with D hard to call. Germline loops: CDR1 GTSNPN, CDR2 SVGIG (reference sequence). The CDR3 runs 11 residues. Trimming pared 3 bases from V and 4 bases from J, leaving 4 bases between.

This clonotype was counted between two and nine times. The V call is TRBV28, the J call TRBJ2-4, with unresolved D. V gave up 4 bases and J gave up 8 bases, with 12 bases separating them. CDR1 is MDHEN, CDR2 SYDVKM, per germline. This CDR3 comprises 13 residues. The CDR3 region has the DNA TGTGCCAGCAGTTCCCCCCAGGTGTACATTCAGTACTTC. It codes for CASSSPQVYIQYF.

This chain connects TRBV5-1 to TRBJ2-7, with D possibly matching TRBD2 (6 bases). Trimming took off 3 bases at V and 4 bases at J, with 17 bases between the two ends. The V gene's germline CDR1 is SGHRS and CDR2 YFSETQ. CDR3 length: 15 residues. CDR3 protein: CASSSGAGLRYEQYF. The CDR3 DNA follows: TGCGCCAGCAGCTCGGGAGCAGGGTTAAGGTACGAGCAGTACTTC.

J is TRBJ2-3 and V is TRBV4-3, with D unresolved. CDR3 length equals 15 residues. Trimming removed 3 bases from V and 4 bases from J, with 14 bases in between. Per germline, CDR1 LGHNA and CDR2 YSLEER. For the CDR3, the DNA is TGCGCCAGCAGCCACCTGGGCCGGTTATCAGATACGCAGTATTTT. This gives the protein CASSHLGRLSDTQYF.

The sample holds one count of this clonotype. The CDR3 loop reads CASSDYGRVSGVANEKLFF. In nucleotides, the CDR3 is TGCGCCAGCAGCGACTATGGCAGGGTGTCGGGGGTAGCTAATGAAAAACTGTTTTTT. J is TRBJ1-4 and V is TRBV4-1, with a possible D match to TRBD1 (5 bases). CDR3 length equals 19 residues. Germline loops: CDR1 MGHRA, CDR2 YSYEKL. Deletions cut 5 bases from V and 3 bases from J, with 25 bases between.

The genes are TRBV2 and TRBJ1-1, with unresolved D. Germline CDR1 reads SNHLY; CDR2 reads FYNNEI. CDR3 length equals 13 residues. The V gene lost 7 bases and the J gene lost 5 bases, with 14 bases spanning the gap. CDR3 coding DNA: TGTGCCAGCACTAATCGGTTGCCTACTGAAGCTTTCTTT. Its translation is CASTNRLPTEAFF.

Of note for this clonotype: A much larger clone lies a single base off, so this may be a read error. CDR3 coding DNA: TGTACCACCAGCACCGGTAGCTCAGCCTACAATGAGCAGTTCTTC. Translating gives CTTSTGSSAYNEQFF. This sequence joins TRBV15 and TRBJ2-1, with D hard to call. The germline gives CDR1 LNHNV, CDR2 YYDKDF (reference sequence). The length of the CDR3 is 15 residues. The full variable domain, its missing parts supplied by reference TRBV15 and TRBJ2-1, is DAMVIQNPRYQVTQFGKPVTLSCSQTLNHNVMYWYQQKSSQAPKLLFHYYDKDFNNEADTPDNFQSRRPNTSFCFLDIRSPGLGDTAMYLCTTSTGSSAYNEQFFGPGTRLTVL.

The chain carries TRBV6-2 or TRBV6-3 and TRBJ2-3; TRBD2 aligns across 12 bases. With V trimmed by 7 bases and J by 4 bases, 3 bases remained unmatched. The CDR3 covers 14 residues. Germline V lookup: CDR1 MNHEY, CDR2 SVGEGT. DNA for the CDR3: TGTGCCAGCAATCTAGCGGGGGGGCCAGATACGCAGTATTTT. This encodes CASNLAGGPDTQYF.

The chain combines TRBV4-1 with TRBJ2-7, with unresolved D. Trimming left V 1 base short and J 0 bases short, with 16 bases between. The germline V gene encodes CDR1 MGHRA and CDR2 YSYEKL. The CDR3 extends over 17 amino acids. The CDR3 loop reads CASSQGLKDTNSYEQYF. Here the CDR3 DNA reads TGCGCCAGCAGCCAAGGGTTAAAAGACACCAACTCCTACGAGCAGTACTTC.

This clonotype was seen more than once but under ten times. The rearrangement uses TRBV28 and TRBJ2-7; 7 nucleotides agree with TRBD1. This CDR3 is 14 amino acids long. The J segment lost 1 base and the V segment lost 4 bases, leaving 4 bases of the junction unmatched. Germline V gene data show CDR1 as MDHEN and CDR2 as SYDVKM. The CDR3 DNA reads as TGTGCCAGCAGTTATCCCAGGGGGTCCTACGAGCAGTACTTC. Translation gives CASSYPRGSYEQYF.

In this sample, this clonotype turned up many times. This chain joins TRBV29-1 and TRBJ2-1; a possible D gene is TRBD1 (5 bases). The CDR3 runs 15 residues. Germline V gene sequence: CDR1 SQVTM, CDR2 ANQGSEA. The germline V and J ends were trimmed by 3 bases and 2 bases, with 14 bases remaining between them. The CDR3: CSVDLPQGTYNEQFF. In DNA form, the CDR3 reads TGCAGCGTTGATCTCCCGCAGGGTACCTACAATGAGCAGTTCTTC.

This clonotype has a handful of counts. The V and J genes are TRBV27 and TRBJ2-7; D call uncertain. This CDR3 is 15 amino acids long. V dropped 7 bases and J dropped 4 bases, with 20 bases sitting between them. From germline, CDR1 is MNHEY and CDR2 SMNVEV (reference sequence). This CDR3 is CASTPGAVANYEQYF. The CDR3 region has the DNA TGTGCCAGCACTCCGGGCGCCGTGGCCAATTACGAGCAGTACTTC.

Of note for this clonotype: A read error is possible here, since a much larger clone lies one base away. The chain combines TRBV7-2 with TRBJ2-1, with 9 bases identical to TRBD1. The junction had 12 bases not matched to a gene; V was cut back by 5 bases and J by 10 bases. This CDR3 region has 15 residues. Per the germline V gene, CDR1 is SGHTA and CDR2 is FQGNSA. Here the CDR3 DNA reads TGTGCCAGCAGCGAGGGGACAGGGAGCTCCTACGAGCAGTTCTTC. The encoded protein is CASSEGTGSSYEQFF.

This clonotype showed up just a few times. The DNA for the CDR3 is TGTGCCAGCAGCTTACAGCCGGGACGGCAATACGAGCAGTACTTC. This codes for CASSLQPGRQYEQYF. The chain recombines TRBV7-9 with TRBJ2-7; D is tentatively TRBD1 or TRBD2 (5 bases each). In germline, CDR1 is SEHNR, CDR2 FQNEAQ (reference sequence). V was cut by 2 bases and J by 4 bases, with 15 bases left in between. The CDR3 length is 15 residues.